This entry lists 17 T cell receptor beta chains sequenced from one sample in a study of CD8 T cells in Susac syndrome. When the RNA was reverse transcribed, random hexamers were used with an input of about 0.45 to 1 ug. TCRdb used MiXCR to reprocess the immunoSEQ multiplex PCR reads, holding one entry per CDR3 protein. In the table there are around 80,000 distinct CDR3 sequences, 85% to 95% of which are singletons. Material for sequencing was CD8+ T cells from PBMCs. Receptor source: a human donor in good health.

The chain uses TRBV6-4 and TRBJ1-6; D gene ambiguous. The V end lost 0 bases, the J end lost 9 bases, and 6 bases lay between the germline ends. Germline CDR1 MRHNA, CDR2 SNTAGT. The CDR3 length is 13 residues. As DNA, the CDR3 is TGTGCCAGCAGTGACTCTTCCAGTTCACCCCTCCACTTT. This translates into CASSDSSSSPLHF.

As DNA, the CDR3 is TGTGCCAGCAGCGTCAGGGGCTCCTACGAGCAGTACTTC. It is translated as CASSVRGSYEQYF. This chain connects TRBV11-2 to TRBJ2-7, with D maybe TRBD1 (6 bases). Trimming cost V 5 bases and J 0 bases, with 8 bases left between them. Germline V gene data show CDR1 as SGHAT and CDR2 as FQNNGV. This CDR3 comprises 13 residues.

The chain employs TRBV20-1 and TRBJ2-5; D uncertain. Looked up from germline, CDR1 is DFQATT and CDR2 is SNEGSKA (reference sequence). V lost 5 bases to trimming and J lost 5 bases, with 6 bases between them. The CDR3 has 10 amino acids. The CDR3 DNA is TGCAGTGCTGTCGGGGAGACCCAGTACTTC. Its protein is CSAVGETQYF.

J is TRBJ2-1 and V is TRBV24-1, with D hard to call. Deletions cut 5 bases from V and 0 bases from J, with 10 bases between. This CDR3 is 15 amino acids long. CDR1 is KGHDR, CDR2 SFDVKD, per germline. In DNA, the CDR3 is TGTGCCACCAGTGTGGATAGGAGCTCCTACAATGAGCAGTTCTTC. Residues: CATSVDRSSYNEQFF.

This chain links TRBV7-6 with TRBJ2-1; D is ambiguous. CDR1 is SGHVS, CDR2 FNYEAQ, per germline. This CDR3 comprises 16 residues. Trimming took off 5 bases at V and 4 bases at J, with 18 bases between the two ends. CDR3 residues: CASSRTLSDAYNEQFF. CDR3 DNA sequence: TGTGCCAGCAGCCGCACCTTGTCGGATGCTTACAATGAGCAGTTCTTC.

The gene calls are TRBV19 and TRBJ2-7; D is ambiguous. The V gene's germline CDR1 is LNHDA and CDR2 SQIVND (reference sequence). The CDR3 runs 13 residues. Deletions cut 3 bases from V and 4 bases from J, with 10 bases between. The CDR3 nucleotides are TGTGCCAGTAGTATGTTTCTGGGATACGAGCAGTACTTC. This encodes CASSMFLGYEQYF.

This chain links TRBV6-5 with TRBJ2-4; 8 bases are shared with TRBD2. Trimming took 6 bases from V and 8 from J; bases not matched to a gene: 6. CDR1 and CDR2 (germline): MNHEY, SVGAGI. This CDR3 has 13 residues. CDR3 DNA sequence: TGTGCCAGCAGCCACCCACTAGCGGACATTCAGTACTTC. Residues: CASSHPLADIQYF.

The chain uses TRBV5-1 and TRBJ2-1; D remains ambiguous. The V end lost 6 bases, the J end lost 9 bases, and 10 bases lay between the germline ends. This CDR3 is 11 amino acids long. The germline gives CDR1 SGHRS, CDR2 YFSETQ. CDR3 in DNA: TGCGCCAGCACCTCGCTTGGTGAGCAGTTCTTC. As protein: CASTSLGEQFF.

The V and J genes are TRBV6-1 and TRBJ1-1, with unresolved D. V lost 1 base and J lost 3, with 3 bases in between. CDR3 length: 12 residues. Germline V gene sequence: CDR1 MNHNS, CDR2 SASEGT. CDR3 DNA: TGTGCCAGCAGTGAAGGGTACACTGAAGCTTTCTTT. Protein sequence: CASSEGYTEAFF.

J is TRBJ1-1 and V is TRBV29-1, with D possibly matching TRBD1 (6 bases). This CDR3 has 12 residues. CDR1 and CDR2 from the germline V gene are SQVTM and ANQGSEA. CDR3 residues: CRVQGLNTEAFF. CDR3 DNA: TGCAGGGTACAGGGTTTGAACACTGAAGCTTTCTTT.

The chain uses TRBV28 and TRBJ2-7, with D possibly matching TRBD2 (5 bases). This CDR3 region has 12 residues. The germline V and J ends were trimmed by 5 bases and 1 base, with 6 bases remaining between them. Germline V gives CDR1 MDHEN, CDR2 SYDVKM. The CDR3 DNA follows: TGTGCCAGCAGTCCGGGGTCCTACGAGCAGTACGTC. Its protein is CASSPGSYEQYV.

The chain recombines TRBV27 with TRBJ2-1; D gene uncertain. The CDR3 is 17 residues long. Trimming left V 1 base short and J 0 bases short, with 13 bases between. Germline V gene sequence: CDR1 MNHEY, CDR2 SMNVEV (reference sequence). CDR3 region: CASSLWGFPSSYNEQFF. CDR3 nucleotides: TGTGCCAGCAGTTTATGGGGTTTTCCGAGCTCCTACAATGAGCAGTTCTTC.

The chain is built from TRBV20-1 and TRBJ2-1; a weak D match, TRBD2 (5 bases). The CDR3 covers 15 residues. Germline V gives CDR1 DFQATT, CDR2 SNEGSKA (reference sequence). The germline V and J ends were trimmed by 6 bases and 0 bases, with 15 bases remaining between them. For the CDR3, the DNA is TGCAGTGCAACGCTACTAGTTCACTCCTACAATGAGCAGTTCTTC. Translating gives CSATLLVHSYNEQFF.

V usage is TRBV9 and J usage is TRBJ2-5; tentative D call: TRBD2 (6 bases). The CDR3 runs 15 residues. Trimming cost V 3 bases and J 2 bases, with 14 bases left between them. Germline CDR1 SGDLS, CDR2 YYNGEE. CDR3 region: CASSGLGGLQETQYF. The CDR3 bases are TGTGCCAGCAGCGGACTAGGAGGTCTACAAGAGACCCAGTACTTC.

The J gene is TRBJ2-3, the V gene TRBV27, with TRBD2 identical over 8 bases. From germline, CDR1 is MNHEY and CDR2 SMNVEV (reference sequence). V was clipped by 4 bases and J by 2 bases; unmatched bases: 5. CDR3 length: 15 amino acids. The CDR3 nucleotides are TGTGCCAGCAGTTCTAGCGGGCCCCTCACAGATACGCAGTATTTT. It translates to CASSSSGPLTDTQYF.

The chain uses TRBV7-9 and TRBJ1-2; no firm D call. V was pared by 1 base and J by 7 bases, with 19 bases between. The germline V gene has CDR1 SEHNR and CDR2 FQNEAQ (reference sequence). CDR3 size: 16 residues. CDR3 DNA sequence: TGTGCCAGCAGCTTAGATTTGGGCTTTGGGAGCGGTGGCTACACCTTC. It is translated as CASSLDLGFGSGGYTF. The full variable domain, rest sourced from reference TRBV7-9 and TRBJ1-2, is DTGVSQNPRHKITKRGQNVTFRCDPISEHNRLYWYRQTLGQGPEFLTYFQNEAQLEKSRLLSDRFSAERPKGSFSTLEIQRTEQGDSAMYLCASSLDLGFGSGGYTFGSGTRLTVV.

The rearrangement joins TRBV24-1 to TRBJ1-2, with 9 nucleotides matching TRBD1. Unmatched junction bases numbered 8, after V lost 2 bases and J lost 5 bases. CDR1 is KGHDR, CDR2 SFDVKD, per germline. The length of the CDR3 is 16 residues. The CDR3 region is CATSDSTGGGFYGYTF. In DNA form, the CDR3 reads TGTGCCACCAGTGATTCCACAGGGGGCGGCTTTTATGGCTACACCTTC.